This entry describes one T cell receptor beta chain. The data belong to a study of shared clonotypes between healthy human individuals. The table came from immunoSEQ multiplex PCR; TCRdb's copy has only in-frame clones and leaves some out. The sample holds approximately 1.4 million clones, around 98% seen once. Specimen: naive CD4+ T cells sorted from blood. Noted subset: CD45RA+ positively selected. The TCR sequence derives from a man younger than 45 in good health.

The CDR3 nucleotides read TGTGCCAGCAGCTCGGGATCAGGGGCCTATACGCAGTATTTT. Encoded protein: CASSSGSGAYTQYF. The chain employs TRBV7-3 and TRBJ2-3, with D tentatively TRBD1 (6 bases). This CDR3 contains 14 residues. The V gene's germline CDR1 is SGHTA and CDR2 FQGTGA. Trimming stripped 4 bases from V and 7 bases from J, with 15 bases between.